Listed below are T cell receptor beta chains from one sample, sequenced in a study of vaccination effects on CD4 cells after COVID-19. The table came from immunoSEQ multiplex PCR; TCRdb's copy has only in-frame clones and leaves some out. The repertoire holds 25,000 to 35,000 clones, with about 72% as singletons. The antigens these receptors bind are not known. This specimen was CD4+ T cells from PBMCs cultured with HCoV-229E spike peptides, taken before COVID-19 vaccination. The receptors derive from a human donor who received a COVID-19 vaccine. The CDR3 runs from the conserved cysteine through the conserved F or W. The order of the fields is V gene, J gene, D gene, clone size, CDR3 length, CDR3 DNA, CDR3 protein. A D gene is named only where the DNA matches it firmly. The listing skips clone size in some rows; elsewhere it reads once, few, many or a size class.

V: TRBV29-1
J: TRBJ2-3
D: TRBD2
size: -
length: 24
DNA: TGCAGCGTTGAAATTTTATTTGTAAAAAGACAGGGGACTAGCGGGAGGTTACCACTCCCTACGCAGTATTTT
CDR3: CSVEILFVKRQGTSGRLPLPTQYF

V: TRBV27
J: TRBJ2-7
D: -
size: few
length: 17
DNA: TGTGCCAGCACTTCCTTTGCGCCGGGACTGCCAGGGTACGAGCAGTACTTC
CDR3: CASTSFAPGLPGYEQYF

V: TRBV24-1
J: TRBJ1-5
D: -
size: -
length: 14
DNA: TGTGCCACCAGGGACGGAGGGGGCAATCAGCCCCAGCATTTT
CDR3: CATRDGGGNQPQHF

V: TRBV28
J: TRBJ1-5
D: TRBD1
size: -
length: 18
DNA: TGTGCCAGCATCGGCCCCTCCACAGGGGGGATTTCTGGTCAGCCCCAGCATTTT
CDR3: CASIGPSTGGISGQPQHF

V: TRBV6-5
J: TRBJ1-1
D: -
size: -
length: 15
DNA: TGTGCCAGCAGTTACTCGCGTTGGGAGAACACTGAAGCTTTCTTT
CDR3: CASSYSRWENTEAFF

V: TRBV7-9
J: TRBJ2-1
D: TRBD2
size: few
length: 15
DNA: TGTGCCAGCAGCTTTAGCGGGACATCCTACAATGAGCAGTTCTTC
CDR3: CASSFSGTSYNEQFF

V: TRBV30
J: TRBJ2-1
D: TRBD2
size: -
length: 15
DNA: TGTGCCTGGAGGGGGGGGTTTTATTCGTACAATGAGCAGTTCTTC
CDR3: CAWRGGFYSYNEQFF

V: TRBV5-8
J: TRBJ1-6
D: -
size: -
length: 14
DNA: TGTGCCAGCACCACTCAGGGGATGGGTTCACCCCTCCACTTT
CDR3: CASTTQGMGSPLHF

V: TRBV7-9
J: TRBJ2-1
D: TRBD2
size: -
length: 18
DNA: TGTGCCAGCAGCTTAGCGACTTTAGCGGGGGGGGCCCACAATGAGCAGTTCTTC
CDR3: CASSLATLAGGAHNEQFF

V: TRBV6-5
J: TRBJ2-7
D: -
size: -
length: 15
DNA: TGTGCCAGCAGTCCAGGCCCCAACAATCTCTACGAGCAGTACTTC
CDR3: CASSPGPNNLYEQYF

V: TRBV19
J: TRBJ1-5
D: TRBD1
size: once
length: 15
DNA: TGTGCCAGTACGGGACAGGGGATAAGCAATCAGCCCCAGCATTTT
CDR3: CASTGQGISNQPQHF

V: TRBV7-9
J: TRBJ2-7
D: TRBD1
size: -
length: 14
DNA: TGTGCCAGCACCCCGACAGGGAGTCCGTCCGAGCAGTACTTC
CDR3: CASTPTGSPSEQYF

V: TRBV18
J: TRBJ1-5
D: -
size: -
length: 13
DNA: TGTGCCAGCTCACCAGGGGGGGGTCAGCCCCAGCATTTT
CDR3: CASSPGGGQPQHF

V: TRBV30
J: TRBJ2-2
D: TRBD1
size: -
length: 14
DNA: TGTGCCTGGAGGACAGGGAAATACACCGGGGAGCTGTTTTTT
CDR3: CAWRTGKYTGELFF

V: TRBV14
J: TRBJ1-3
D: -
size: -
length: 13
DNA: TGTGCCAGCAGCCAGCGGGCTGGAAACACCATATATTTT
CDR3: CASSQRAGNTIYF

V: TRBV6-5
J: TRBJ1-3
D: TRBD1
size: once
length: 15
DNA: TGTGCCAGCAGTTACGGGGACAGCTCTGGAAACACCATATATTTT
CDR3: CASSYGDSSGNTIYF

V: TRBV19
J: TRBJ1-5
D: -
size: -
length: 14
DNA: TGTGCCAGTGAAACCACAGGGTACAATCAGCCCCAGCATTTT
CDR3: CASETTGYNQPQHF

V: TRBV6-6
J: TRBJ2-1
D: -
size: -
length: 13
DNA: TGTGCCAGCACCTTACTAGAGTACAATGAGCAGTTCTTC
CDR3: CASTLLEYNEQFF

V: TRBV7-9
J: TRBJ2-3
D: TRBD2
size: -
length: 17
DNA: TGTGCCAGCAGCTTAGCGTTCGGACTAGCAAAAACAGATACGCAGTATTTT
CDR3: CASSLAFGLAKTDTQYF

V: TRBV28
J: TRBJ2-3
D: -
size: once
length: 12
DNA: TGTGCCAGCACCTCTTCCCAGGATACGCAGTATTTT
CDR3: CASTSSQDTQYF

V: TRBV2
J: TRBJ2-2
D: -
size: -
length: 14
DNA: TGTGCCAGCAGTGTGAGAGGAGTTAGGGGGGAGCTGTTTTTT
CDR3: CASSVRGVRGELFF

V: TRBV28
J: TRBJ2-5
D: -
size: -
length: 12
DNA: TGTGCCAGCAGTCGCACAGGACGGACCCAGTACTTC
CDR3: CASSRTGRTQYF

V: TRBV2
J: TRBJ2-1
D: -
size: -
length: 14
DNA: TGTGCCAGCAGTGAGAAGGAAATTATTCGAGAGCAGTTCTTC
CDR3: CASSEKEIIREQFF

V: TRBV4-1
J: TRBJ2-3
D: TRBD2
size: few
length: 16
DNA: TGCGCCAGCAGCCAAGAGGGGACTATTAGCACAGATACGCAGTATTTT
CDR3: CASSQEGTISTDTQYF

V: TRBV6-5
J: TRBJ1-3
D: -
size: -
length: 13
DNA: TGTGCCAGCAGGAGGACCTCTGGAAACACCATATATTTT
CDR3: CASRRTSGNTIYF

V: TRBV19
J: TRBJ2-5
D: TRBD1
size: -
length: 14
DNA: TGTGCCAGTAGTATGGGGACAGGGCAAGAGACCCAGTACTTC
CDR3: CASSMGTGQETQYF

V: TRBV7-2
J: TRBJ2-7
D: -
size: -
length: 15
DNA: TGTGCCAGCAGCATACAGGGCCTACTAACCTACGAGCAGTACTTC
CDR3: CASSIQGLLTYEQYF

V: TRBV4-1
J: TRBJ2-5
D: TRBD1
size: -
length: 16
DNA: TGCGCCAGCAGCCTCCGGACAGGGGCAGGCCAAGAGACCCAGTACTTC
CDR3: CASSLRTGAGQETQYF